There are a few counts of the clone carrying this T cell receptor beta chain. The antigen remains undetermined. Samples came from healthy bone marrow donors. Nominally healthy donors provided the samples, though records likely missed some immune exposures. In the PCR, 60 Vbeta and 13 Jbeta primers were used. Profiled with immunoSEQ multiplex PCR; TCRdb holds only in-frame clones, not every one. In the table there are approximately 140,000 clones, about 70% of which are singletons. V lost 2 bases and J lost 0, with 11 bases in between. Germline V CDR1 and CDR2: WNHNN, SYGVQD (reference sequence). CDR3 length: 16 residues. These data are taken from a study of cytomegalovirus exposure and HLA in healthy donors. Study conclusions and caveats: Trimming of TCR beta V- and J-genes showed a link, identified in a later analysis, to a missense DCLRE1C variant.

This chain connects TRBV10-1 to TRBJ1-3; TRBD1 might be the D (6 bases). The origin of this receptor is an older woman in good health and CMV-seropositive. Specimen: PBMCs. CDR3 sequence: CASSETGLPSGNTIYF. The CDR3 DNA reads TGCGCCAGCAGTGAGACAGGGCTGCCCTCTGGAAACACCATATATTTT.